One and the same sample provided the 27 T cell receptor beta chains below, sequenced in a study of shared clonotypes between healthy human individuals. Libraries were prepared by immunoSEQ multiplex PCR; TCRdb keeps only in-frame clonotypes and omits some of them. The sample has 2 million to 2.5 million clones; about nine tenths are singletons. The sample taken for sequencing was naive CD4+ T cells from PBMCs. The subset here: CD45RA+ positively selected. These receptors were collected from a man younger than 35 in good health. Some clones in this sample may be carry-over from other donors' samples.

The CDR3, as DNA: TGTGCCTGGAGTGTGAGCATTGTTTTACCCCTCCACTTT. Amino acids: CAWSVSIVLPLHF. The chain links TRBV30 to TRBJ1-6; D is unclear. The CDR3 is 13 amino acids. CDR1 is GTSNPN and CDR2 is SVGIG in the germline V gene (reference sequence). The germline V and J ends were trimmed by 0 bases and 12 bases, with 12 bases remaining between them.

This chain links TRBV28 with TRBJ1-2; TRBD1 matches 9 bases. There are 14 residues in the CDR3. Trimming removed 5 bases from V and 7 bases from J; junction bases left unmatched: 8. The germline CDR1 and CDR2 sequences are MDHEN and SYDVKM. The CDR3 reads CASSAPGQGSGYTF. DNA of the CDR3: TGTGCCAGCAGTGCACCCGGACAGGGGTCTGGCTACACCTTC.

This sequence joins TRBV18 and TRBJ1-1, with 9 nucleotides matching TRBD1. The trim removed 2 bases at V and 7 bases at J, leaving 11 bases unmatched. This CDR3 region has 16 residues. Germline V lookup: CDR1 KGHSH, CDR2 LQKENI. CDR3 nucleotides: TGTGCCAGCTCACCATTCTTGGGGACAGGGAGCAATGAAGCTTTCTTT. The encoded protein is CASSPFLGTGSNEAFF.

CDR3 amino acids: CASSQNAGTGNTIYF. CDR3 coding DNA: TGTGCCAGCAGCCAAAACGCAGGGACAGGAAACACCATATATTTT. The chain employs TRBV5-4 and TRBJ1-3, with D possibly being TRBD1 (6 bases). Per the germline V gene, CDR1 is SGHNT and CDR2 is YYREEE (reference sequence). The CDR3 is 15 residues long. Trimming left V 4 bases short and J 4 bases short, with 15 bases between.

The V call is TRBV6-1, the J call TRBJ2-5; the D is unclear. V gave up 1 base and J gave up 1 base, with 10 bases separating them. CDR1 is MNHNS, CDR2 SASEGT, per germline. The CDR3 length is 15 residues. The CDR3 is CASSEVMGPQETQYF. The CDR3 DNA reads TGTGCCAGCAGTGAAGTTATGGGCCCCCAAGAGACCCAGTACTTC.

The rearrangement joins TRBV5-1 to TRBJ2-1, with D tentatively TRBD2 (6 bases). The CDR3 runs to 18 residues. The V end was cut by 5 bases, the J end by 7 bases, with 28 bases between. CDR1 is SGHRS and CDR2 is YFSETQ in the germline V gene. This chain's CDR3 is CASRRISTGPEGVNEQFF. CDR3 nucleotide sequence: TGCGCCAGCAGGCGAATAAGCACGGGACCGGAGGGAGTAAATGAGCAGTTCTTC.

The genes are TRBV7-2 and TRBJ1-1; no definite D call. This CDR3 contains 14 residues. Germline V CDR1 and CDR2: SGHTA, FQGNSA. The germline V and J ends were trimmed by 4 bases and 0 bases, with 9 bases remaining between them. Here the CDR3 DNA reads TGTGCCAGCAGCTCAGTCGTGATGAACACTGAAGCTTTCTTT. Translation: CASSSVVMNTEAFF.

The genes are TRBV6-1 and TRBJ2-5, with D possibly TRBD2 on 5 matching bases. Per germline, CDR1 MNHNS and CDR2 SASEGT. Trimming shortened V by 10 bases and J by 5 bases, and 11 bases separated the two germline ends. This CDR3 region has 11 residues. The CDR3 DNA sequence: TGTGCCACTCAGGAGGCGGAGACCCAGTACTTC. It yields the protein CATQEAETQYF.

This chain uses TRBV7-2 with TRBJ2-1; 10 nucleotides match TRBD2. Per germline, CDR1 SGHTA and CDR2 FQGNSA. This CDR3 is built from 15 residues. Trimming removed 2 bases from V and 9 bases from J; junction bases left unmatched: 7. The CDR3 is CASSLPSGSSSEQFF. The CDR3 bases are TGTGCCAGCAGCTTACCTAGCGGGAGCTCTAGTGAGCAGTTCTTC. The full variable domain, its missing parts supplied by reference TRBV7-2 and TRBJ2-1, is GAGVSQSPSNKVTEKGKDVELRCDPISGHTALYWYRQSLGQGLEFLIYFQGNSAPDKSGLPSDRFSAERTGGSVSTLTIQRTQQEDSAVYLCASSLPSGSSSEQFFGPGTRLTVL.

The chain links TRBV18 to TRBJ2-2; 7 bases are a match to TRBD1. Per germline, CDR1 KGHSH and CDR2 LQKENI. The CDR3 runs 15 residues. With V trimmed by 5 bases and J by 0 bases, 3 bases remained unmatched. The CDR3 protein is CASSTGASNTGELFF. The CDR3 nucleotides read TGTGCCAGCTCAACAGGGGCCTCGAACACCGGGGAGCTGTTTTTT.

The V and J genes are TRBV19 and TRBJ1-5; the D is unclear. The germline V and J ends were trimmed by 0 bases and 1 base, with 4 bases remaining between them. Germline lookup yields CDR1 LNHDA and CDR2 SQIVND (reference sequence). The length of the CDR3 is 14 residues. The CDR3 is CASSIEGSNQPQHF. As DNA, the CDR3 is TGTGCCAGTAGTATAGAAGGCAGCAATCAGCCCCAGCATTTT. The whole variable domain, remainder taken from reference TRBV19 and TRBJ1-5, is DGGITQSPKYLFRKEGQNVTLSCEQNLNHDAMYWYRQDPGQGLRLIYYSQIVNDFQKGDIAEGYSVSREKKESFPLTVTSAQKNPTAFYLCASSIEGSNQPQHFGDGTRLSIL.

The chain's CDR3 is CASSRGSPSTDTQYF. CDR3 in DNA: TGTGCCAGCAGTCGCGGGAGCCCGAGCACAGATACGCAGTATTTT. The chain has TRBV2 and TRBJ2-3; 7 positions match TRBD2. This CDR3 is 15 amino acids long. The germline V gene has CDR1 SNHLY and CDR2 FYNNEI. V shed 5 bases, J shed 0 bases, and the junction held 5 bases outside the gene matches.

The V gene is TRBV28, the J gene TRBJ2-5; perhaps TRBD2 as D (6 bases). This CDR3 spans 13 amino acids. V lost 5 bases to trimming and J lost 2 bases, with 9 bases between them. Per the germline V gene, CDR1 is MDHEN and CDR2 is SYDVKM. The CDR3 protein is CASSAGLQETQYF. The CDR3, as DNA: TGTGCCAGCAGTGCGGGACTGCAAGAGACCCAGTACTTC.

The chain links TRBV11-2 to TRBJ2-7, with D perhaps TRBD1 (6 bases). Germline V CDR1 and CDR2: SGHAT, FQNNGV. This CDR3 has 15 residues. V was cut by 0 bases and J by 2 bases, with 11 bases left in between. Written as DNA, the CDR3 is TGTGCCAGCAGCTTAGAACAGGGAAGGCCCTACGAGCAGTACTTC. Its translation is CASSLEQGRPYEQYF. Combining the CDR3 with reference TRBV11-2 and TRBJ2-7 gives the whole variable domain EAGVAQSPRYKIIEKRQSVAFWCNPISGHATLYWYQQILGQGPKLLIQFQNNGVVDDSQLPKDRFSAERLKGVDSTLKIQPAKLEDSAVYLCASSLEQGRPYEQYFGPGTRLTVT.

This rearrangement joins TRBV2 to TRBJ2-1, with no clear D. Germline CDR1 is SNHLY and CDR2 is FYNNEI. The CDR3 loop spans 15 amino acids. Deletions cut 6 bases from V and 3 bases from J, with 15 bases between. CDR3 sequence (DNA): TGTGCCAGCAGAGGCGCGTCGGTGAACTACAATGAGCAGTTCTTC. Protein product: CASRGASVNYNEQFF.

The genes are TRBV7-3 and TRBJ1-1; D may be TRBD1 (6 bases). CDR1 is SGHTA, CDR2 FQGTGA, per germline. CDR3 length equals 14 residues. The germline V and J ends were trimmed by 5 bases and 8 bases, with 18 bases remaining between them. The chain's CDR3 is CASSPTRDTLEAFF. Written as DNA, the CDR3 is TGTGCCAGCAGCCCGACCCGGGACACCCTAGAAGCTTTCTTT.

The chain combines TRBV2 with TRBJ2-5; the D gene is possibly TRBD1 (7 bases). Between the trimmed V and J ends, which lost 6 bases and 4 bases, there was a span of 18 bases. The CDR3 has 15 amino acids. Per the germline V gene, CDR1 is SNHLY and CDR2 is FYNNEI. In nucleotides, the CDR3 is TGTGCCAGCAGGGAACAGGGGATGGGGGGAGAGACCCAGTACTTC. Amino acids: CASREQGMGGETQYF.

The chain couples TRBV25-1 to TRBJ1-4; D is unclear. The CDR3 covers 16 residues. Germline CDR1 and CDR2: MGHDK and SYGVNS. Trimming stripped 4 bases from V and 0 bases from J, with 12 bases between. CDR3 loop: CASSASDGTTNEKLFF. Written as DNA, the CDR3 is TGTGCCAGCAGTGCTTCCGATGGGACAACTAATGAAAAACTGTTTTTT.

This sequence joins TRBV11-2 and TRBJ1-2; TRBD1 is a possible D gene (5 bases). Germline V CDR1 and CDR2: SGHAT, FQNNGV. V lost 1 base to trimming and J lost 3 bases, with 9 bases between them. This CDR3 is built from 14 residues. The CDR3 loop is CASSLGQGYYGYTF. The CDR3, as DNA: TGTGCCAGCAGCTTAGGGCAGGGTTACTATGGCTACACCTTC.

In DNA, the CDR3 is TGTGCCAGTAGTATCCCCCAGCGCACAGATACGCAGTATTTT. Amino acids: CASSIPQRTDTQYF. The chain combines TRBV19 with TRBJ2-3; no clear D. The CDR3 has 14 amino acids. Trimming removed 3 bases at V and 1 base at J, with 8 bases between. Germline V gene lookup returns CDR1 LNHDA and CDR2 SQIVND (reference sequence).

The gene calls are TRBV4-1 and TRBJ2-4, with D tentatively TRBD1 (6 bases). Trimming stripped 1 base from V and 0 bases from J, with 16 bases between. The CDR3 runs 18 residues. CDR1 and CDR2 (germline): MGHRA, YSYEKL. The CDR3 protein is CASSQGGATGLAKNIQYF. The CDR3 bases are TGCGCCAGCAGCCAAGGAGGAGCGACAGGACTAGCCAAAAACATTCAGTACTTC.

The V call is TRBV5-8, the J call TRBJ2-3, with TRBD2 as a possible D gene (5 bases). The germline V and J ends were trimmed by 0 bases and 0 bases, with 14 bases remaining between them. Germline loops: CDR1 SGHTS, CDR2 YDEGEE. The CDR3 runs to 17 residues. DNA for the CDR3: TGTGCCAGCAGCTTGGCCTCGGGGATCCGGAGCACAGATACGCAGTATTTT. Residues: CASSLASGIRSTDTQYF.

V gene TRBV18 combines with J gene TRBJ1-2; weak D call: TRBD1 (6 bases). This CDR3 region has 14 residues. Germline assignment: CDR1 KGHSH and CDR2 LQKENI. Trimming removed 2 bases from V and 6 bases from J, with 13 bases in between. The CDR3 DNA reads as TGTGCCAGCTCACCATGGGGGGCGCAGGATGGCTACACCTTC. This translates into CASSPWGAQDGYTF. The entire variable domain, with the rest obtained from reference TRBV18 and TRBJ1-2, is as follows: NAGVMQNPRHLVRRRGQEARLRCSPMKGHSHVYWYRQLPEEGLKFMVYLQKENIIDESGMPKERFSAEFPKEGPSILRIQQVVRGDSAAYFCASSPWGAQDGYTFGSGTRLTVV.

The J gene is TRBJ1-1, the V gene TRBV29-1, with D unclear. V lost 6 bases, J lost 3 bases, and 11 bases lay in between. The CDR3 runs to 12 residues. Germline lookup yields CDR1 SQVTM and CDR2 ANQGSEA. The CDR3, as DNA: TGCAGCGTCAGAAATTGGGACACTGAAGCTTTCTTT. This translates into CSVRNWDTEAFF.

On this clone itself: Other DNA sequences from this sample encode an identical CDR3 as well. V usage is TRBV28 and J usage is TRBJ1-5, with 7 nucleotides matching TRBD1. V trimming: 1 base; J trimming: 4 bases; junction bases outside the gene matches: 1. The CDR3 contains 14 residues. CDR1 and CDR2 from the germline V gene are MDHEN and SYDVKM. In DNA, the CDR3 is TGTGCCAGCAGTTTATCAGGGGGGAATCAGCCCCAGCATTTT. It codes for CASSLSGGNQPQHF.

The chain combines TRBV6-5 with TRBJ1-5; D gene uncertain. Germline-derived CDR1 and CDR2 are MNHEY and SVGAGI. The CDR3 covers 13 residues. V was cut by 9 bases and J by 6 bases, with 15 bases left in between. CDR3 DNA: TGTGCCAGTGGTGTACGGGCGAGTCAGCCCCAGCATTTT. Residues: CASGVRASQPQHF.

The gene calls are TRBV7-2 and TRBJ1-2; D ambiguous. Germline V gives CDR1 SGHTA, CDR2 FQGNSA. V was trimmed by 1 base and J by 2 bases, leaving 8 bases between them. This CDR3 region has 14 residues. This chain's CDR3 is CASSLEGINYGYTF. The CDR3 nucleotides are TGTGCCAGCAGCTTAGAGGGCATAAACTATGGCTACACCTTC.